The 11 T cell receptor beta chains below come from one sample, sequenced in a study of T-cell reconstitution after alpha-beta-depleted transplantation in children. Unique molecular identifiers were incorporated when the TCRbeta library was constructed. Each CDR3 protein gets one entry after TCRdb re-called the PCR reads with MiXCR. The sample carries roughly 120,000 distinct CDR3 sequences, 10% recorded once. The sequences come from PBMCs from the stem cell graft donor, collected from the stem cell graft. The receptors stem from a human donor who donated a stem cell graft to a child with acute lymphoblastic leukemia.

At least ten counts were recorded for this clonotype. An end of the junction does not agree with germline; a read error may underlie this. This CDR3 reads CASSLTGGRDTHYF. As DNA, the CDR3 is TGTGCCAGCAGCTTAACAGGGGGCCGAGATACGCACTATTTT. The V and J genes are TRBV7-8 and TRBJ2-3; 9 bases are shared with TRBD1. The length of the CDR3 is 14 residues. Germline CDR1 is SGHVS and CDR2 is FQNEAQ.

This clonotype has at least ten counts. J is TRBJ2-7 and V is TRBV5-1; D ambiguous. Trimming took 5 bases from V and 4 from J, leaving 10 bases between them. CDR3 size: 12 residues. Looked up from germline, CDR1 is SGHRS and CDR2 is YFSETQ. The CDR3 DNA is TGCGCCAGCAGTTCGGACCTATACGAGCAGTACTTC. Its protein is CASSSDLYEQYF.

This clonotype has at least ten counts. CDR3 nucleotides: TGTGCCAGCAGCCCAAGGACAGGCATACCTGTCAGTGAGCAGTTCTTC. Translated: CASSPRTGIPVSEQFF. The chain carries TRBV7-6 and TRBJ2-1, with 7 bases fitting TRBD1. V lost 5 bases and J lost 9; bases outside the gene matches: 16. CDR1 is SGHVS, CDR2 FNYEAQ, per germline. This CDR3 has 16 amino acids.

This clonotype was counted at least ten times. The V gene is TRBV5-1, the J gene TRBJ1-6; TRBD1 matches 8 bases. CDR3 size: 14 residues. Germline V gene data show CDR1 as SGHRS and CDR2 as YFSETQ. V lost 2 bases and J lost 9; bases outside the gene matches: 4. In nucleotides, the CDR3 is TGCGCCAGCAGCTTAACCAGGGGGCGTTCACCCCTCCACTTT. This sequence encodes CASSLTRGRSPLHF.

This clonotype was observed at least ten times. V and J are TRBV27 and TRBJ1-2, with D perhaps matching TRBD1 (6 bases). This CDR3 is 15 amino acids long. Between the trimmed V and J ends, which lost 5 bases and 2 bases, there was a span of 15 bases. Germline V gene data show CDR1 as MNHEY and CDR2 as SMNVEV (reference sequence). The CDR3 bases are TGTGCCAGCAGTCTGTCGGGGGGCGGGAACTATGGCTACACCTTC. This codes for CASSLSGGGNYGYTF.

The chain couples TRBV12-3 or TRBV12-4 to TRBJ1-3, with D possibly matching TRBD1 (5 bases). The ends were cut back, 6 bases at V and 0 bases at J, with 15 bases in the middle. This CDR3 is built from 16 residues. The CDR3 region is CASRFPGRRSGNTIYF. The CDR3 nucleotides read TGTGCCAGCAGATTCCCGGGGCGCCGCTCTGGAAACACCATATATTTT.

This clonotype was observed at least ten times. The V gene is TRBV9, the J gene TRBJ2-3; D may be TRBD2 (7 bases). CDR1 is SGDLS and CDR2 is YYNGEE in the germline V gene. V lost 10 bases to trimming and J lost 5 bases, with 20 bases between them. This CDR3 contains 14 residues. The CDR3 sequence: CASERGGVGDTQYF. In DNA form, the CDR3 reads TGTGCCTCCGAAAGGGGGGGAGTAGGAGATACGCAGTATTTT.

This clonotype was observed many times. The V gene is TRBV21-1, the J gene TRBJ2-5; TRBD2 is taken as the D call from the table, unchecked against the DNA. TRBV21-1 is a pseudogene locus. This CDR3 is 14 amino acids long. The DNA for the CDR3 is TGTGCCAGCAAAGGTAGCGGGAGCTTTCAGACCCAGTACTTC. Protein sequence: CASKGSGSFQTQYF.

This clonotype was seen at least ten times. The V call is TRBV18, the J call TRBJ2-1, with D tentatively TRBD2 (6 bases). The V and J ends lost 2 bases and 4 bases respectively, with 15 bases between them. CDR3 length equals 16 residues. The germline CDR1 and CDR2 sequences are KGHSH and LQKENI. The CDR3 DNA sequence: TGTGCCAGCTCACCATCGAAAAAGGGGACTTACAATGAGCAGTTCTTC. Amino acid sequence: CASSPSKKGTYNEQFF. Together with reference TRBV18 and TRBJ2-1, the CDR3 gives the full variable domain: NAGVMQNPRHLVRRRGQEARLRCSPMKGHSHVYWYRQLPEEGLKFMVYLQKENIIDESGMPKERFSAEFPKEGPSILRIQQVVRGDSAAYFCASSPSKKGTYNEQFFGPGTRLTVL.

This clonotype came up many times. V gene TRBV6-6 combines with J gene TRBJ2-7, with D perhaps TRBD2 (5 bases). The CDR3 is 13 amino acids. V shed 4 bases and J shed 2 bases, with 9 bases lying between them. Germline V gene data show CDR1 as MNHNY and CDR2 as SVGAGI (reference sequence). The CDR3 region is CASSFGVTYEQYF. As DNA, the CDR3 is TGTGCCAGCAGTTTCGGGGTAACCTACGAGCAGTACTTC.

At least ten counts were recorded for this clonotype. The chain links TRBV5-1 to TRBJ2-7, with 7 bases that match TRBD2. With V trimmed by 4 bases and J by 5 bases, 15 bases remained unmatched. The CDR3 totals 16 residues. Germline loops: CDR1 SGHRS, CDR2 YFSETQ. The chain's CDR3 is CASSPPGLSVKNEQYF. The CDR3 bases are TGCGCCAGCAGCCCACCGGGACTATCGGTCAAAAACGAGCAGTACTTC.